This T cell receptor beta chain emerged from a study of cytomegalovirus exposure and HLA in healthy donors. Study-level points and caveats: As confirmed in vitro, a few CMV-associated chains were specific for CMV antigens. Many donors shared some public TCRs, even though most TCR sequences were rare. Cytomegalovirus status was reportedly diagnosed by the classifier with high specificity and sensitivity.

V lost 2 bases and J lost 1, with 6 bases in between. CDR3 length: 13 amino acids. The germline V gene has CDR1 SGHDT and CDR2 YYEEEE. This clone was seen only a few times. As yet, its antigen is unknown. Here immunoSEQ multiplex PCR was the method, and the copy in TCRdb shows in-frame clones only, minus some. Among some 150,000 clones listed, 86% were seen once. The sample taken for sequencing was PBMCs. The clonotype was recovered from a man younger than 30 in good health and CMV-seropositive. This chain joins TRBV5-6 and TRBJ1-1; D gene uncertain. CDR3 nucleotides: TGTGCCAGCAGCTTCGTTCCGAACACTGAAGCTTTCTTT. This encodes CASSFVPNTEAFF.